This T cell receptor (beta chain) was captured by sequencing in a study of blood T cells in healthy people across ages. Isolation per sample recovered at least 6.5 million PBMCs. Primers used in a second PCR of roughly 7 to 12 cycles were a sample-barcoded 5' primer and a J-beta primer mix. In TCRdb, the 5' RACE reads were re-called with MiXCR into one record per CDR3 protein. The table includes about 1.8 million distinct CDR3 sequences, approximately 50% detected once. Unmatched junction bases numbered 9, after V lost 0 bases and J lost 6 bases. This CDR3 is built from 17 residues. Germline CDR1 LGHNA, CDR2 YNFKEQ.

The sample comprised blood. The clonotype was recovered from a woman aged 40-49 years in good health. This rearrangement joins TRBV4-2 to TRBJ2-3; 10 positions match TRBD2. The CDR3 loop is CASSQDRAGGPEDTQYF. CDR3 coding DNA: TGTGCCAGCAGCCAAGATAGAGCGGGGGGGCCGGAGGATACGCAGTATTTT.